A selection of T cell receptor beta chains follows, all from one sample in a study of shared clonotypes between healthy human individuals. Assay used: immunoSEQ multiplex PCR; TCRdb lists only in-frame clones, some missing. The data contain 2 million to 2.5 million clones, 95% of them singletons. Sequencing was performed on naive CD4+ T cells sorted from blood. All receptors derive from a man aged 18 to 35 in good health. CDR3s include the opening cysteine and the closing phenylalanine or tryptophan. D genes are given only for firm matches. Some rows have no size entry. The others give once, few or many, or a class for an expanded clone.

j_gene,d_gene,v_gene,abundance,CDR3nt,CDR3aa
TRBJ1-5,TRBD1,TRBV18,-,TGTGCCAGCTCACCGAAGGACAGGCTTGGGGATCAGCCCCAGCATTTT,CASSPKDRLGDQPQHF
TRBJ2-2,-,TRBV6-5,-,TGTGCCAGCACCAGAGGTTGGGTCGGGGAGCTGTTTTTT,CASTRGWVGELFF
TRBJ2-5,TRBD2,TRBV6-1,-,TGTGCCAGCAACCTGCGGGGGGGCCAGGAGACCCAGTACTTC,CASNLRGGQETQYF
TRBJ1-2,TRBD1,TRBV4-1,-,TGCGCCAGCAGCCAAGGAGGCAAGGGGGCGTCGCACTATGGCTACACCTTC,CASSQGGKGASHYGYTF
TRBJ2-2,-,TRBV6-1,-,TGTGCCAGCAGTGAAAGGGGAGGGAACACCGGGGAGCTGTTTTTT,CASSERGGNTGELFF
TRBJ2-7,-,TRBV5-1,-,TGCGCCAGCCGGAGGTCGGCCTCCTACGAGCAGTACTTC,CASRRSASYEQYF
TRBJ2-7,-,TRBV4-1,-,TGCGCCAGCAGCCAAGGGCTAGACGGGCCCAAGGACTTC,CASSQGLDGPKDF
TRBJ1-2,-,TRBV5-4,-,TGTGCCAGCAGCTTAGAGACAGGTACTTATGGCTACACCTTC,CASSLETGTYGYTF
TRBJ2-2,-,TRBV6-7,-,TGTGCCAGCAGTTACTCGGGCAGGACCGGGGAGCTGTTTTTT,CASSYSGRTGELFF
TRBJ1-1,-,TRBV28,-,TGTGCCAGCAGTTTAGTACAGGTGAACACTGAAGCTTTCTTT,CASSLVQVNTEAFF
TRBJ2-3,-,TRBV19,-,TGTGCCAGTAGTACTGGGGCCAAGGGTACGCAGTATTTT,CASSTGAKGTQYF
TRBJ1-2,-,TRBV6-1,-,TGTGCCAGCAGGGGACATCCAGTTCCTAACTATGGCTACACCTTC,CASRGHPVPNYGYTF
TRBJ1-2,TRBD1,TRBV28,-,TGTGCCAGCAGGGACCCAGGGACAGCTAACTATGGCTACACCTTC,CASRDPGTANYGYTF
TRBJ1-3,-,TRBV11-2,-,TGTGCCAGCAGCTTAGATGGAGGGACCTCTGGAAACACCATATATTTT,CASSLDGGTSGNTIYF
TRBJ1-4,TRBD1,TRBV6-1,-,TGTGCCAGCTCCGGACAGGTACACGAAAAACTGTTTTTT,CASSGQVHEKLFF
TRBJ2-2,-,TRBV11-3,once,TGTGCCAGCAGCCCCAGGGGGGGCCAGACCGGGGAGCTGTTTTTT,CASSPRGGQTGELFF
TRBJ2-5,-,TRBV7-7,-,TGTGCTAGCAGCCCCAAAGGAGAGACCCAGTACTTC,CASSPKGETQYF
TRBJ2-4,-,TRBV15,-,TGTGCCACCTCCAGGGGGGGTACCAAAAACATTCAGTACTTC,CATSRGGTKNIQYF
TRBJ2-1,-,TRBV7-9,once,TGTGCCAGCAGCTCGGGACTCGGTATACTCAATGAGCAGTTCTTC,CASSSGLGILNEQFF
TRBJ2-1,TRBD2,TRBV19,-,TGTGCCAGTAGGCGTAGCGGGGGGGCTTTACATGAGCAGTTCTTC,CASRRSGGALHEQFF
TRBJ1-5,-,TRBV7-8,-,TGTGCCAGCAGTCCCCTATTCAGGGGTGCGTCCCAGCATTTT,CASSPLFRGASQHF
TRBJ2-7,-,TRBV7-2,-,TGTGCCAGCAGCTTCACAGAGACCTACGAGCAGTACTTC,CASSFTETYEQYF
TRBJ2-5,-,TRBV5-1,-,TGCGCCAGCAGCCCGCAAGGGGAAGGGCGTGAGACCCAGTACTTC,CASSPQGEGRETQYF
TRBJ2-3,TRBD1,TRBV9,-,TGTGCCAGCAGCGCTAACCCAGGGGGCCTCGGAGGGGATACGCAGTATTTT,CASSANPGGLGGDTQYF
TRBJ2-3,TRBD2,TRBV11-2,-,TGTGCCAGCAGCTTAGGACCCCCTTTGCGGGGGGCCCCAGATACGCAGTATTTT,CASSLGPPLRGAPDTQYF
TRBJ1-6,-,TRBV2,once,TGTGCCAGCAGTGATACTGTATCACCCCTCCACTTT,CASSDTVSPLHF
TRBJ2-3,-,TRBV5-4,-,TGTGCCAGCACCCAGGCAGGGCGGTCTAGCACAGATACGCAGTATTTT,CASTQAGRSSTDTQYF
TRBJ2-5,-,TRBV5-1,once,TGCGCCAGCAGGGGTGGGGAAGAGACCCAGTACTTC,CASRGGEETQYF
TRBJ2-7,-,TRBV7-2,-,TGTGCCAGAACGCCGAGACAGGGAGGTTCCTACGAGCAGTACTTC,CARTPRQGGSYEQYF
TRBJ2-2,TRBD2,TRBV5-1,-,TGCGCCAGCAGCGTTAGACTAGCGACGGGTCCCAACACCGGGGAGCTGTTTTTT,CASSVRLATGPNTGELFF
TRBJ2-5,-,TRBV29-1,-,TGCAGCGTTGCGGCCAGGGGTCAAGAGACCCAGTACTTC,CSVAARGQETQYF
TRBJ2-1,TRBD2,TRBV2,-,TGTGCCAGCGGGACTAGCCTCTCCAATGAGCAGTTCTTC,CASGTSLSNEQFF
TRBJ1-1,-,TRBV5-1,-,TGCGCCAGCAGCCTCTCCCGAACCGCCACTGAAGCTTTCTTT,CASSLSRTATEAFF
TRBJ1-4,TRBD1,TRBV6-5,-,TGTGCCAGCAGCAAGGGACAGGGGGGTGAAAAACTGTTTTTT,CASSKGQGGEKLFF
TRBJ2-3,-,TRBV10-3,once,TGTGCCATCAGTGAGCGACGGGGTGTTGGCGATACGCAGTATTTT,CAISERRGVGDTQYF
TRBJ2-3,-,TRBV9,-,TGTGCCAGCAGCGTAGCTCCCGCCCAGGCTCTTGGGGAAGATACGCAGTATTTT,CASSVAPAQALGEDTQYF
TRBJ1-1,-,TRBV6-5,-,TGTGCCAGCAGTTACTCGCTCCTCGGCAGCTTCCCTTTCTTT,CASSYSLLGSFPFF
TRBJ2-2,-,TRBV5-4,few,TGTGCCAGCAGCTTGGGGTACACCGGGGAGCTGTTTTTT,CASSLGYTGELFF
TRBJ2-3,TRBD2,TRBV5-6,-,TGTGCCAGCTCGAGGCTAGCGGGAGGGCCTCTCGTTCATTTT,CASSRLAGGPLVHF
TRBJ2-1,TRBD2,TRBV2,-,TGTGCCACCAAGACGGGACTAGCGGGAGGGTATGAGCAGTTCTTC,CATKTGLAGGYEQFF
TRBJ2-1,TRBD2,TRBV25-1,-,TGTGCCAGCAGTGACGGGACTAGCGGGAGGTTAGATGAGCAGTTCTTC,CASSDGTSGRLDEQFF
TRBJ1-2,-,TRBV7-8,-,TGTGCCAGCAGCCCCCACGGATCTGGCTACACCTTC,CASSPHGSGYTF
TRBJ2-2,TRBD1,TRBV15,-,TGTGCCACCAGCCGGACAGGGGAAACCGGGGAGCTGTTTTTT,CATSRTGETGELFF
TRBJ2-5,-,TRBV6-1,once,TGTGCCAGCAGTGAAGCGCCGGGCGCAGAGACCCAGTACTTC,CASSEAPGAETQYF
TRBJ1-1,-,TRBV2,-,TGTGCCAGCAGAGCGAGCCAATACATGAACACTGAAGCTTTCTTT,CASRASQYMNTEAFF